Below are 10 T cell receptor beta chains sequenced from a single sample in a study of shared clonotypes between healthy human individuals. Using immunoSEQ multiplex PCR, the repertoire was profiled, and TCRdb retains in-frame clones only, with some absent. The repertoire holds approximately 2.5 million clones, with approximately 93% as singletons. Material: naive CD4+ T cells from PBMCs. The subset was: CD45RA+ positively selected. The receptors here all came from a young man in good health. Some clones in this sample may be carry-over from other donors' samples.

The J gene is TRBJ1-3, the V gene TRBV7-8; TRBD2 aligns across 12 bases. The last part of the DNA fits TRBJ2-2 better; the J call may be wrong. The germline V gene encodes CDR1 SGHVS and CDR2 FQNEAQ. There are 17 residues in the CDR3. DNA for the CDR3: TGTGCCAGCAGCAAGACTAGCGGGAGAGGTTCATCCCGGGAGCTGTTTTTT. Its protein product is CASSKTSGRGSSRELFF.

The chain recombines TRBV7-8 with TRBJ1-2, with 7 bases identical to TRBD1. This CDR3 has 13 residues. From germline, CDR1 is SGHVS and CDR2 FQNEAQ. The V segment lost 6 bases and the J segment 6 bases; nucleotides outside the gene matches: 7. CDR3 in DNA: TGTGCCAGCAGAGAAACAGGGGCCAATGGCTACACCTTC. It yields the protein CASRETGANGYTF.

The genes are TRBV6-6 and TRBJ2-6, with D possibly matching TRBD2 (6 bases). V was shortened by 5 bases and J by 1 base, with 12 bases between the two germline ends. Germline values: CDR1 MNHNY, CDR2 SVGAGI (reference sequence). The CDR3 length is 16 residues. The CDR3 DNA is TGTGCCAGCAGTCGCGGACTAACTTCTGGGGCCAACGTCCTGACTTTC. Translation: CASSRGLTSGANVLTF.

This chain connects TRBV5-1 to TRBJ1-2; D is unresolved. CDR1 is SGHRS and CDR2 is YFSETQ in the germline V gene. The CDR3 has 13 residues. Trimming took off 0 bases at V and 9 bases at J, with 12 bases between the two ends. CDR3 DNA: TGCGCCAGCAGCTTGGGTTCCAGTGATCGCTACACCTTC. It yields the protein CASSLGSSDRYTF.

The CDR3 DNA follows: TGTGCCAGTGAGGGGGTCGGGTACAATGAGCAGTTCTTC. This gives the protein CASEGVGYNEQFF. The chain links TRBV19 to TRBJ2-1; D possibly corresponds to TRBD1 (6 bases). Per the germline V gene, CDR1 is LNHDA and CDR2 is SQIVND (reference sequence). The CDR3 is 13 amino acids. V lost 8 bases and J lost 4, with 12 bases in between.

V is TRBV29-1 and J is TRBJ2-7; D is possibly TRBD1 or TRBD2 (7 bases each). With 4 bases removed from V and 2 bases from J, the gap between germline ends came to 12 bases. Germline V gives CDR1 SQVTM, CDR2 ANQGSEA. This CDR3 region has 13 residues. The CDR3 spells CSVAPGGAYEQYF. For the CDR3, the DNA is TGCAGCGTTGCCCCAGGGGGGGCCTACGAGCAGTACTTC.

J is TRBJ1-5 and V is TRBV4-2; the D gene is possibly TRBD1 (5 bases). Germline assignment: CDR1 LGHNA and CDR2 YNFKEQ. The ends were cut back, 4 bases at V and 7 bases at J, with 17 bases in the middle. The CDR3 extends over 15 amino acids. In nucleotides, the CDR3 is TGTGCCAGCAGCCCGGGGGTCTCGGCGTCCCAGCCCCAGCATTTT. Translating gives CASSPGVSASQPQHF.

This rearrangement joins TRBV7-2 to TRBJ2-1, with 9 bases matching TRBD1. The J segment lost 2 bases and the V segment lost 4 bases, leaving 9 bases of the junction unmatched. The CDR3 covers 17 residues. The V gene's germline CDR1 is SGHTA and CDR2 FQGNSA. Written as DNA, the CDR3 is TGTGCCAGCAGCTCGCCCCCGGGACAGGGACCCTACAATGAGCAGTTCTTC. This gives the protein CASSSPPGQGPYNEQFF.

The chain joins TRBV5-8 to TRBJ2-1; D gene unclear. V lost 4 bases to trimming and J lost 9 bases, with 8 bases between them. This CDR3 is 11 amino acids long. The germline V gene encodes CDR1 SGHTS and CDR2 YDEGEE. CDR3: CASSTEGEQFF. The CDR3 region has the DNA TGTGCCAGCAGCACCGAAGGTGAGCAGTTCTTC.

With regard to this clone: Other DNA sequences in this sample translate to the same CDR3. This chain connects TRBV18 to TRBJ2-6, with D unresolved. The CDR3 runs 17 residues. CDR1 and CDR2 from the germline V gene are KGHSH and LQKENI. V was pared by 1 base and J by 0 bases, with 10 bases between. The chain's CDR3 is CASSPREPFSGANVLTF. DNA for the CDR3: TGTGCCAGCTCACCACGGGAACCCTTCTCTGGGGCCAACGTCCTGACTTTC.